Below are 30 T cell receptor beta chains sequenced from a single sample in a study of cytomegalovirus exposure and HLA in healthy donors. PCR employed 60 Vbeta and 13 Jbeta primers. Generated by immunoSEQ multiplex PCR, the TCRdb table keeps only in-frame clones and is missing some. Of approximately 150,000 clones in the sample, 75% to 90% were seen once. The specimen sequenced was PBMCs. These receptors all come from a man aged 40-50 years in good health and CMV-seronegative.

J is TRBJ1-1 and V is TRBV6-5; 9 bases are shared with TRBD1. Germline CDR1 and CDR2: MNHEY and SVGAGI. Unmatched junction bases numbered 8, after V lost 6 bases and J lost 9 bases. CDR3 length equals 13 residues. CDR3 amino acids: CASSLGQGTKAFF. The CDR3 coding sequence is TGTGCCAGCAGCCTGGGACAGGGCACAAAAGCTTTCTTT.

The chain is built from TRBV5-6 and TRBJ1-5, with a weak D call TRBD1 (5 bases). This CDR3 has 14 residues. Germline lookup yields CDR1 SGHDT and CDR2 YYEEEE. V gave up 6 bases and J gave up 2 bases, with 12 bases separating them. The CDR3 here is CASTDFRGNQPQHF. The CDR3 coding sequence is TGTGCCAGCACCGACTTCAGGGGCAATCAGCCCCAGCATTTT.

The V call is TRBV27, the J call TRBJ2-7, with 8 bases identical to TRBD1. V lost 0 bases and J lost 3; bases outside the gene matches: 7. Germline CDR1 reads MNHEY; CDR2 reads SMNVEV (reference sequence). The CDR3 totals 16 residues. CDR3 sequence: CASSLSTGEEYYEQYF. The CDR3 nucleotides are TGTGCCAGCAGTTTATCGACAGGGGAAGAATACTACGAGCAGTACTTC.

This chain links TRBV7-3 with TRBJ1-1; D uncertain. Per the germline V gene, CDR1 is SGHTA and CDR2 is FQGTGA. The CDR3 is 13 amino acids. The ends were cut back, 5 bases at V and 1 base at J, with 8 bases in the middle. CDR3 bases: TGTGCCAGCAGCACACAGACGAACACTGAAGCTTTCTTT. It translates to CASSTQTNTEAFF.

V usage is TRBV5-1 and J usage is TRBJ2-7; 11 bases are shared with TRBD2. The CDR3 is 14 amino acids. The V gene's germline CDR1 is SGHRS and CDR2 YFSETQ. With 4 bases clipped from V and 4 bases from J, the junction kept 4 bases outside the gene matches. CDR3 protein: CASSVGTSGYEQYF. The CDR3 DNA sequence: TGCGCCAGCAGCGTCGGGACTAGCGGATACGAGCAGTACTTC.

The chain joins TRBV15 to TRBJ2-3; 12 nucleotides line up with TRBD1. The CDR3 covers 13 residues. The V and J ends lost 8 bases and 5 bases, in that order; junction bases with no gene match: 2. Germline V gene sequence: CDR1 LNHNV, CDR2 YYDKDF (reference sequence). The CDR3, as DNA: TGTGCCACCGGGGACAGGGGGCGAGATACGCAGTATTTT. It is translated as CATGDRGRDTQYF.

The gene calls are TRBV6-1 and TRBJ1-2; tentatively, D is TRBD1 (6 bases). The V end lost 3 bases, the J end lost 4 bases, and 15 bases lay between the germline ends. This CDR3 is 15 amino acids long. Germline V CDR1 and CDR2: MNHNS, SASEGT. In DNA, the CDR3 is TGTGCCAGCAGTGAGGGCAGGGGAAGGGGCTATGGCTACACCTTC. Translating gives CASSEGRGRGYGYTF.

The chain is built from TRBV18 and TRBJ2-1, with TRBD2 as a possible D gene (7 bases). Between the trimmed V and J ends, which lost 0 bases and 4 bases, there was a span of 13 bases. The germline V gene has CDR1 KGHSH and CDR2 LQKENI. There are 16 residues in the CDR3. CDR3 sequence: CASSPPGGPIYNEQFF. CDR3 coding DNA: TGTGCCAGCTCACCACCGGGGGGGCCTATATACAATGAGCAGTTCTTC.

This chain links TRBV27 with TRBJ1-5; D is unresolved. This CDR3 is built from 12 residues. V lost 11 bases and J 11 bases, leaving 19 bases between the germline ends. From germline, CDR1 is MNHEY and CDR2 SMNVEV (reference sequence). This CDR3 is CAPPERKRAQHF. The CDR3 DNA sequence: TGTGCCCCCCCCGAGCGGAAACGAGCCCAGCATTTT.

In DNA form, the CDR3 reads TGTGCCAGTAGAACCGGGACAGGTAATTACAATGAGCAGTTCTTC. Translating it yields CASRTGTGNYNEQFF. The chain uses TRBV19 and TRBJ2-1; 8 bases align to TRBD1. The trim removed 6 bases at V and 4 bases at J, leaving 8 bases unmatched. This CDR3 has 15 amino acids. Germline loops: CDR1 LNHDA, CDR2 SQIVND (reference sequence).

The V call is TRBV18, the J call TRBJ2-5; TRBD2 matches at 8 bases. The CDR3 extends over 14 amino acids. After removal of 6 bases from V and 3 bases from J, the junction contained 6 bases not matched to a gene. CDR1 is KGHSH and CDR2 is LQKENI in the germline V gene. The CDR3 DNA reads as TGTGCCAGCTCGCCGCGGGGGGTTGAAGAGACCCAGTACTTC. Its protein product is CASSPRGVEETQYF.

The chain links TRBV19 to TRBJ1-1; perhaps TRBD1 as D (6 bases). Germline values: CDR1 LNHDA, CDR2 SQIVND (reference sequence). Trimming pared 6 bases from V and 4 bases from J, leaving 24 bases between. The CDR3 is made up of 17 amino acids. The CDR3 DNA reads TGTGCCAGTAGGGCGACGGCGGGGGGCGGAATGATCACTGAAGCTTTCTTT. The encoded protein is CASRATAGGGMITEAFF.

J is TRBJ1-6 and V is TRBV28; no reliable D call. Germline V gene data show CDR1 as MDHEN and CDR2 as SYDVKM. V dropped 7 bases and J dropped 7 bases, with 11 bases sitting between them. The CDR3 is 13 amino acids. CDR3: CASKRDLNSPLHF. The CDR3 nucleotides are TGTGCCAGCAAACGGGATTTGAATTCACCCCTCCACTTT.

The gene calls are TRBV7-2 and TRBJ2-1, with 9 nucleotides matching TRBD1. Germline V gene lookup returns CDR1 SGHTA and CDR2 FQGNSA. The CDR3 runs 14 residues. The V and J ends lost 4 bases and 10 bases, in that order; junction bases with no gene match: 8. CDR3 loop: CASSSGQGSVEQFF. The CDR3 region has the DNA TGTGCCAGCAGCTCGGGACAGGGTTCGGTAGAGCAGTTCTTC. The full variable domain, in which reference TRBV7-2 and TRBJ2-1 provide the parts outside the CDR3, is GAGVSQSPSNKVTEKGKDVELRCDPISGHTALYWYRQSLGQGLEFLIYFQGNSAPDKSGLPSDRFSAERTGGSVSTLTIQRTQQEDSAVYLCASSSGQGSVEQFFGPGTRLTVL.

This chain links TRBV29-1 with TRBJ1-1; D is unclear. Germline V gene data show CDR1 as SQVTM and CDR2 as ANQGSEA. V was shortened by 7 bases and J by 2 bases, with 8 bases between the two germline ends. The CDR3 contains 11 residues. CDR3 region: CSAGENTEAFF. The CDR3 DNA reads TGCAGCGCCGGAGAAAACACTGAAGCTTTCTTT.

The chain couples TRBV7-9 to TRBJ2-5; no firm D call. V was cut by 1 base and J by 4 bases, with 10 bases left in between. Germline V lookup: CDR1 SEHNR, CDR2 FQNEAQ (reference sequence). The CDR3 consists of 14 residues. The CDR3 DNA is TGTGCCAGCAGCTTAGTGGCGGTCGGAGAGACCCAGTACTTC. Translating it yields CASSLVAVGETQYF.

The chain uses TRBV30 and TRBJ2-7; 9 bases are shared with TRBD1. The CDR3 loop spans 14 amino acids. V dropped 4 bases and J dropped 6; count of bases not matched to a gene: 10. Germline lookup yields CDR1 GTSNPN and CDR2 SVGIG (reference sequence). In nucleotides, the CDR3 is TGTGCCTGGACTACGACAGGGGGTCTGGGCGAGCAGTACTTC. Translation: CAWTTTGGLGEQYF.

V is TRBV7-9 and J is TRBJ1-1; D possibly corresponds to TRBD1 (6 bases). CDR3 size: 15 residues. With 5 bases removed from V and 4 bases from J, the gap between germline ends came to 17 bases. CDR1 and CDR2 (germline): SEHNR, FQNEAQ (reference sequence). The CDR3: CASSPSREGGTEAFF. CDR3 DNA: TGTGCCAGCAGCCCTAGCCGGGAAGGGGGCACTGAAGCTTTCTTT.

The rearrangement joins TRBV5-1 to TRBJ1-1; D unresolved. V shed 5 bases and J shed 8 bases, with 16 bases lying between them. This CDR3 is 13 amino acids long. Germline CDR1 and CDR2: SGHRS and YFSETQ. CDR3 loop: CASSLEVMAEAFF. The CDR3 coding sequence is TGCGCCAGCAGTCTGGAGGTGATGGCCGAAGCTTTCTTT.

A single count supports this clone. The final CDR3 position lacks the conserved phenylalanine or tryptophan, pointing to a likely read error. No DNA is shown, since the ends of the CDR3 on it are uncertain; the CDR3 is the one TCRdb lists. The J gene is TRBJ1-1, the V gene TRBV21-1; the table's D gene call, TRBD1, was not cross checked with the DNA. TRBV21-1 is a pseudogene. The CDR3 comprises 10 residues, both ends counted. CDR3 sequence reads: CASSKHRGSY.

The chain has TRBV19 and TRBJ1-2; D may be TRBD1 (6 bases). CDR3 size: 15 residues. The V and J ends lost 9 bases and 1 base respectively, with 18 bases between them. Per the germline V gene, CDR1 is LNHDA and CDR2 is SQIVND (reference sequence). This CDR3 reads CASYREGSLNYGYTF. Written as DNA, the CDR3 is TGTGCCAGCTACAGGGAGGGCTCGCTTAACTATGGCTACACCTTC.

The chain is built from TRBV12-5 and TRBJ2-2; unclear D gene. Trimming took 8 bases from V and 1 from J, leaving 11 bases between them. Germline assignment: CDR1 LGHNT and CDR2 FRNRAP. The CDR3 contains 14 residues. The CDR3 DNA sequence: TGTGCTAGTCGTGGTCCGGGGAACACCGGGGAGCTGTTTTTT. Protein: CASRGPGNTGELFF.

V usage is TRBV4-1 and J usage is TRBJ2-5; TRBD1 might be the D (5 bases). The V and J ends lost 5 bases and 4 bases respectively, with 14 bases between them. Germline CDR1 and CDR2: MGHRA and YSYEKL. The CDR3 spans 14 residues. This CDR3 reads CASSGLGVGETQYF. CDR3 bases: TGCGCCAGCAGCGGGTTAGGGGTGGGAGAGACCCAGTACTTC.

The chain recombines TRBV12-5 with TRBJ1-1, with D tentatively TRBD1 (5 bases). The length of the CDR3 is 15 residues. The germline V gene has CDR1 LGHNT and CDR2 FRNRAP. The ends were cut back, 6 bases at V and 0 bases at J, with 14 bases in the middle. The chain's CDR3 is CASGGGTRMNTEAFF. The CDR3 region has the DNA TGTGCTAGTGGGGGGGGGACCAGAATGAACACTGAAGCTTTCTTT.

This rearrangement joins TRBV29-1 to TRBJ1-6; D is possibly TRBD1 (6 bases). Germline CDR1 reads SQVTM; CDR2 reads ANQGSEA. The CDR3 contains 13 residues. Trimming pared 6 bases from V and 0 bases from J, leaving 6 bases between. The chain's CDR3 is CSVQGSYNSPLHF. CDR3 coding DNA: TGCAGCGTACAGGGCTCCTATAATTCACCCCTCCACTTT.

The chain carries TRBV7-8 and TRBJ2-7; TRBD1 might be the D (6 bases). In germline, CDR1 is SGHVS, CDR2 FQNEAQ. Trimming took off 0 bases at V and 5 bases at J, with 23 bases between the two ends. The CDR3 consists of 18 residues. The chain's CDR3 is CASSLARIGTPILDEQYF. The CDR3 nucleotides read TGTGCCAGCAGCTTAGCGAGAATTGGGACACCGATTCTGGACGAGCAGTACTTC.

CDR3 loop: CASSVDRAIVDEQFF. The CDR3 DNA reads as TGTGCCAGCAGCGTCGACAGGGCGATAGTCGATGAGCAGTTCTTC. This sequence joins TRBV9 and TRBJ2-1; 7 nucleotides line up with TRBD1. The ends lost 2 bases at V and 8 bases at J; junction bases unmatched: 10. The CDR3 spans 15 residues. Germline assignment: CDR1 SGDLS and CDR2 YYNGEE.

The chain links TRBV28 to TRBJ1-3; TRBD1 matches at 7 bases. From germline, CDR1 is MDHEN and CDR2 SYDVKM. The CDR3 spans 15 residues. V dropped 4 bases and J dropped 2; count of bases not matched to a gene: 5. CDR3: CASSSTGETGNTIYF. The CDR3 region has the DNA TGTGCCAGCAGTTCAACAGGGGAAACTGGAAACACCATATATTTT. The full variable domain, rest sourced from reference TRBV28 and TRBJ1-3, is DVKVTQSSRYLVKRTGEKVFLECVQDMDHENMFWYRQDPGLGLRLIYFSYDVKMKEKGDIPEGYSVSREKKERFSLILESASTNQTSMYLCASSSTGETGNTIYFGEGSWLTVV.

As DNA, the CDR3 is TGTGCCAGCAGCTTAAAAGGTTTAGGGGACGAGCAGTACTTC. As protein: CASSLKGLGDEQYF. The gene calls are TRBV7-3 and TRBJ2-7; a weak D match, TRBD1 (5 bases). Per the germline V gene, CDR1 is SGHTA and CDR2 is FQGTGA. The V end lost 1 base, the J end lost 5 bases, and 12 bases lay between the germline ends. The CDR3 has 14 residues.

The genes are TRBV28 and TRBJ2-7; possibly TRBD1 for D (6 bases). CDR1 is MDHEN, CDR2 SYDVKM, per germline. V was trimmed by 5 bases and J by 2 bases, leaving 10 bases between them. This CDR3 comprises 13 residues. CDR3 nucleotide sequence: TGTGCCAGCAGTAACAGGGATCCCTACGAGCAGTACTTC. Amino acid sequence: CASSNRDPYEQYF.